A selection of T cell receptor beta chains follows, all from one sample in a study of T cell repertoires in cytomegalovirus infection. TCRdb fed the reads into MiXCR, producing one record per CDR3 protein. The data hold about 920,000 distinct CDR3 sequences, with roughly 31% observed a single time. What these receptors recognize is not known. The source was cultured CD8+ T cells from PBMCs, collected from culture after CMV antigen stimulation. The receptors shown here come from a human donor in good health (CMV status not recorded). Some clones in this sample may be carry-over from other donors' samples. Both conserved end residues are part of each CDR3. Fields, in order: D gene, clone size, V gene, J gene, CDR3 protein, CDR3 DNA. D genes are given only for firm matches. Rows give clone size only sometimes, using once, few, many, or a class for an expanded clone.

.	.	TRBV28	TRBJ1-1	CASSRLVRERAFF	TGTGCCAGCAGCCGACTTGTTCGGGAACGGGCTTTCTTT
.	few	TRBV5-3	TRBJ1-2	CARSTLDTRQPNGYTF	TGTGCCAGAAGCACCCTGGATACTCGACAGCCAAATGGCTACACCTTC
.	.	TRBV9	TRBJ1-6	CASSHGRESLHF	TGTGCCAGCAGCCACGGGCGGGAATCCCTCCACTTT
.	.	TRBV6-2/TRBV6-3	TRBJ1-5	CASSYQQYNQPQHF	TGTGCCAGCAGTTACCAGCAGTATAATCAGCCCCAGCATTTT
.	many	TRBV12-3/TRBV12-4	TRBJ2-5	CASSLDREETQYF	TGTGCCAGCAGTTTAGACAGGGAAGAGACCCAGTACTTC
.	.	TRBV4-3	TRBJ1-1	CASSQDFDSVNTEAFF	TGCGCCAGCAGCCAAGATTTCGACAGTGTGAACACTGAAGCTTTCTTT
.	many	TRBV7-2	TRBJ1-2	CASSAFGQGIIHGYTF	TGTGCCAGCAGCGCCTTCGGGCAGGGAATTATACATGGCTACACCTTC
TRBD1	many	TRBV7-8	TRBJ2-7	CATRTGVHEQYF	TGTGCCACTCGGACAGGGGTTCACGAGCAGTACTTC
.	many	TRBV7-2	TRBJ2-2	CASSLVRRVNGELFF	TGTGCCAGCAGCTTAGTTCGGCGAGTAAACGGGGAGCTGTTTTTT
TRBD1	.	TRBV6-2/TRBV6-3	TRBJ1-5	CASSRGQEDQPQHF	TGTGCCAGCAGTCGAGGACAGGAAGATCAGCCCCAGCATTTT
.	many	TRBV7-9	TRBJ2-4	CASSLEGVGSKNIQYF	TGTGCCAGCAGCTTAGAGGGGGTCGGATCCAAAAACATTCAGTACTTC
.	.	TRBV6-6	TRBJ1-6	CASSYLQNSYNSPLHF	TGTGCCAGCAGTTACTTACAGAACTCCTATAATTCACCCCTCCACTTT
TRBD1	many	TRBV27	TRBJ2-3	CASSPGTGTTDTQYF	TGTGCCAGCAGCCCCGGGACAGGGACTACAGATACGCAGTATTTT
TRBD1	many	TRBV7-6	TRBJ1-2	CASSAGTGTSNYGYTF	TGTGCCAGCAGCGCCGGGACAGGGACTTCTAACTATGGCTACACCTTC
TRBD1	.	TRBV23-1	TRBJ1-1	CASRQPPDRGNTEAFF	TGCGCCAGCAGACAACCCCCGGACAGGGGGAACACTGAAGCTTTCTTT
.	.	TRBV28	TRBJ1-2	CASSLLPRVDKSYGYTF	TGTGCCAGCAGTTTATTACCCAGGGTTGATAAGAGCTATGGCTACACCTTC
.	few	TRBV19	TRBJ1-3	CASSQLQISNGNTIYF	TGTGCCAGTAGCCAGCTACAGATCTCTAATGGAAACACCATATATTTT
.	few	TRBV20-1	TRBJ1-1	CSARDIRKGGFTEAFF	TGCAGTGCTAGAGATATTAGGAAGGGGGGGTTCACTGAAGCTTTCTTT
.	few	TRBV28	TRBJ1-2	CASSFHGAELNYGYTF	TGTGCCAGCAGTTTCCATGGGGCAGAATTAAACTATGGCTACACCTTC
TRBD1	few	TRBV6-2/TRBV6-3	TRBJ1-1	CASSPGQNFKNTEAFF	TGTGCCAGCAGTCCGGGACAGAACTTTAAGAACACTGAAGCTTTCTTT
TRBD2	.	TRBV7-9	TRBJ2-1	CASSKRLAGEQFF	TGTGCCAGCAGCAAAAGACTAGCGGGTGAGCAGTTCTTC
TRBD1	few	TRBV5-1	TRBJ2-3	CASSFKGQGATWSSTDTQYF	TGCGCCAGCAGCTTTAAAGGACAGGGGGCTACCTGGTCGAGCACAGATACGCAGTATTTT
TRBD2	.	TRBV14	TRBJ2-5	CASSQELAGDPETQYF	TGTGCCAGCAGCCAAGAACTAGCGGGGGATCCAGAGACCCAGTACTTC
.	.	TRBV18	TRBJ2-7	CASSPRGTVYEQYF	TGTGCCAGCTCACCGCGCGGGACAGTATACGAGCAGTACTTC
.	.	TRBV20-1	TRBJ1-1	CSASRSETVNTEAFF	TGCAGTGCTTCCCGAAGTGAGACTGTGAACACTGAAGCTTTCTTT
.	.	TRBV15	TRBJ1-5	CATSRGDNSGQPQHF	TGTGCCACCAGCAGAGGGGACAATTCGGGTCAGCCCCAGCATTTT
.	.	TRBV6-5	TRBJ2-7	CASSYSGGGAGQYF	TGTGCCAGCAGTTACTCCGGAGGGGGCGCAGGACAGTACTTC
.	many	TRBV7-2	TRBJ1-2	CASSLDSLNYGYTF	TGTGCCAGCAGCCTCGACAGTCTTAACTATGGCTACACCTTC
TRBD2	many	TRBV7-8	TRBJ2-3	CASSGLANRRGTDTQYF	TGTGCCAGCAGCGGACTAGCAAATCGGCGGGGCACAGATACGCAGTATTTT
.	.	TRBV19	TRBJ1-1	CASSMQGNLATEAFF	TGTGCCAGTAGTATGCAGGGTAATCTGGCCACTGAAGCTTTCTTT
TRBD2	many	TRBV7-2	TRBJ2-1	CASSSGDYYNEQFF	TGTGCCAGCAGCTCCGGGGACTACTACAATGAGCAGTTCTTC
.	.	TRBV7-9	TRBJ1-4	CASSSEGGMRTNEKLFF	TGTGCCAGCAGCTCTGAAGGGGGGATGAGAACTAATGAAAAACTGTTTTTT
.	.	TRBV12-5	TRBJ1-1	CASGLVKGGRNTEAFF	TGTGCTAGTGGTTTGGTAAAGGGGGGAAGGAACACTGAAGCTTTCTTT
.	many	TRBV12-3/TRBV12-4	TRBJ2-5	CASSFHIETQYF	TGTGCCAGCAGTTTCCATATAGAGACCCAGTACTTC
.	.	TRBV9	TRBJ2-1	CASSVGSAGAYEQFF	TGTGCCAGCAGCGTAGGTAGTGCCGGCGCCTATGAGCAGTTCTTC
.	few	TRBV12-5	TRBJ1-2	CASGIVSGADSNYGYTF	TGTGCTAGTGGCATAGTATCGGGAGCCGACTCTAACTATGGCTACACCTTC
.	.	TRBV12-3/TRBV12-4	TRBJ1-1	CVVSGNTEAFF	TGTGTCGTAAGCGGCAACACTGAAGCTTTCTTT
TRBD2	few	TRBV6-6	TRBJ2-7	CATGGGRTLYEQYF	TGTGCCACCGGGGGGGGCCGAACCCTTTACGAGCAGTACTTC
.	.	TRBV4-3	TRBJ2-2	CASSQGGPGDGELFF	TGCGCCAGCAGCCAAGGAGGTCCAGGGGACGGGGAGCTGTTTTTT
.	.	TRBV27	TRBJ2-1	CVSSFSSYNEQFF	TGTGTCAGCAGTTTTTCCAGTTACAATGAGCAGTTCTTC
.	.	TRBV27	TRBJ1-1	CVSSLSAGADTEAFF	TGTGTCAGCAGTTTATCGGCAGGGGCGGACACTGAAGCTTTCTTT
TRBD1	many	TRBV20-1	TRBJ1-5	CSARGGDRGVYSNQPQHF	TGCAGTGCTAGAGGAGGTGACAGGGGGGTGTATAGCAATCAGCCCCAGCATTTT
TRBD2	many	TRBV7-8	TRBJ2-2	CASSPSRTSGTGELFF	TGTGCCAGCAGCCCCTCCAGGACTAGCGGAACCGGGGAGCTGTTTTTT
TRBD1	few	TRBV7-9	TRBJ2-1	CASIPRDRDLDEQFF	TGTGCCAGCATCCCCCGGGACAGGGACTTGGATGAGCAGTTCTTC
.	.	TRBV9	TRBJ1-1	CASSVDGPEAFF	TGTGCCAGCAGCGTAGATGGGCCTGAAGCTTTCTTT
.	.	TRBV20-1	TRBJ2-7	CSASPGLSSYEQYF	TGCAGTGCTAGTCCGGGACTTAGCTCCTACGAGCAGTACTTC
TRBD2	few	TRBV7-2	TRBJ2-2	CASSLVAGGGNTGELFF	TGTGCCAGCAGCTTGGTAGCGGGGGGGGGGAACACCGGGGAGCTGTTTTTT
.	.	TRBV7-9	TRBJ2-7	CASSSSVISYEQYF	TGTGCCAGCAGCTCCTCGGTTATCTCCTACGAGCAGTACTTC
.	.	TRBV6-2/TRBV6-3	TRBJ1-6	CASSYRVSYNSPLHF	TGTGCCAGCAGTTACCGAGTTTCCTATAATTCACCCCTCCACTTT
TRBD2	.	TRBV7-8	TRBJ2-2	CVSSLLAGAFTGELFF	TGTGTCAGCAGCCTACTAGCGGGGGCCTTCACCGGGGAGCTGTTTTTT
.	.	TRBV5-6	TRBJ2-7	CASSPGDDPYEQYF	TGTGCCAGCAGCCCAGGGGACGACCCCTACGAGCAGTACTTC
TRBD1	.	TRBV4-1	TRBJ1-4	CASSHGWDRDYATNEKLFF	TGCGCCAGCAGCCACGGATGGGACAGGGACTATGCAACTAATGAAAAACTGTTTTTT
TRBD1	.	TRBV27	TRBJ1-5	CASRETRGLNQPQHF	TGTGCCAGCAGGGAGACCAGGGGGCTAAATCAGCCCCAGCATTTT
TRBD1	.	TRBV20-1	TRBJ2-1	CSARSRDSFHNEQFF	TGCAGTGCTAGAAGTCGGGACAGTTTTCACAATGAGCAGTTCTTC
.	.	TRBV6-5	TRBJ2-2	CASRYTSGDTGELFF	TGTGCCAGCAGATACACGTCGGGGGATACCGGGGAGCTGTTTTTT
TRBD1	many	TRBV6-1	TRBJ2-1	CASCPQARDRAYNEQFF	TGTGCCAGCTGTCCACAGGCCCGGGACAGGGCTTACAATGAGCAGTTCTTC
TRBD1	.	TRBV4-1	TRBJ1-5	CASSHDRGSGQPQHF	TGCGCCAGCAGCCACGACAGGGGGTCCGGTCAGCCCCAGCATTTT
TRBD2	.	TRBV28	TRBJ2-5	CASSLYRGGPETQYF	TGTGCCAGCAGTTTATACCGGGGGGGCCCGGAGACCCAGTACTTC
.	many	TRBV7-6	TRBJ2-2	CASIPDGPGELFF	TGTGCCAGCATTCCTGATGGCCCCGGGGAGCTGTTTTTT